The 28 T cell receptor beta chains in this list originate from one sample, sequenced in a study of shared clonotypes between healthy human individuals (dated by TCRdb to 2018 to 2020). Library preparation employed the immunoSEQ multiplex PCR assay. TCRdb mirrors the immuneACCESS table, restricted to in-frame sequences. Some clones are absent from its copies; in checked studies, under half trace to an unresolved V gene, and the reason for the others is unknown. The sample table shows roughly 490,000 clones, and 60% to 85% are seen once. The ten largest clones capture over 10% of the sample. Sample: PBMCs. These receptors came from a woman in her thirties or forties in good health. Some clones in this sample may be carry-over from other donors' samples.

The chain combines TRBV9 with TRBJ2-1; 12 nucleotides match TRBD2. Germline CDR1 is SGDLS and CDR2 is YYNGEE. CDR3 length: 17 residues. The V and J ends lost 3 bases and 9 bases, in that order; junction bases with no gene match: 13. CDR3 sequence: CASSALTSGSIGAEQFF. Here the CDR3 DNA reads TGTGCCAGCAGCGCCTTGACTAGCGGGAGTATAGGTGCTGAGCAGTTCTTC.

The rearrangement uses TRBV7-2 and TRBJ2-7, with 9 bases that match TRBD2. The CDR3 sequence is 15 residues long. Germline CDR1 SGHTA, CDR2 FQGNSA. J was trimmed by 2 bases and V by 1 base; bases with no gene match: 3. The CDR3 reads CASSLGASGAYEQYF. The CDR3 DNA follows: TGTGCCAGCAGCTTAGGAGCTAGCGGGGCCTACGAGCAGTACTTC.

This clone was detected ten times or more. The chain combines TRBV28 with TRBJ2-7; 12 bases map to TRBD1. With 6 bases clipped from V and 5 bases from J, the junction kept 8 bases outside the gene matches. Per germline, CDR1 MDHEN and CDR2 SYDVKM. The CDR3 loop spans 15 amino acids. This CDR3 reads CASSPMGQGAHEQYF. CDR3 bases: TGTGCCAGCAGCCCCATGGGACAGGGGGCCCACGAGCAGTACTTC.

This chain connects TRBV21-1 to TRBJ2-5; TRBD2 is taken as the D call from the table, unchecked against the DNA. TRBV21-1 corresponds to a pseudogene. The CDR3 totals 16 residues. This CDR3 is CASSKARGLKKETQYF. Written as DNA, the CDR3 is TGTGCCAGCAGCAAAGCGCGGGGCCTAAAGAAAGAGACCCAGTACTTC.

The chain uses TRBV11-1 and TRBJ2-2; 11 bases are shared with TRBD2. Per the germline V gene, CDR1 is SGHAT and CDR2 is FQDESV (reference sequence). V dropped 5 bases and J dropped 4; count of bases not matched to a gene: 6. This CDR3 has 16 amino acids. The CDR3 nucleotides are TGTGCCAGCAGCACACCCGGGACTAGCGGCACCGGGGAGCTGTTTTTT. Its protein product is CASSTPGTSGTGELFF.

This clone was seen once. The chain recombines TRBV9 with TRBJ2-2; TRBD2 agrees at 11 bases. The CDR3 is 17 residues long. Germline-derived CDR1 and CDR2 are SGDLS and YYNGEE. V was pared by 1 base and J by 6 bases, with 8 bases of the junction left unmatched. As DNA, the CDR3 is TGTGCCAGCAGCGTACCAAAAGGGACTAGCGGTCCCGGGGAGCTGTTTTTT. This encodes CASSVPKGTSGPGELFF.

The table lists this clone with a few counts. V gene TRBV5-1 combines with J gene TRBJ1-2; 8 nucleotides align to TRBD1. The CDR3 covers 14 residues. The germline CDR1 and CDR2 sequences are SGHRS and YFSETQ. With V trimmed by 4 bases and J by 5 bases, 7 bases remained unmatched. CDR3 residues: CASSDGQGRYGYTF. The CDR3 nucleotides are TGCGCCAGCAGCGATGGACAGGGCAGGTATGGCTACACCTTC.

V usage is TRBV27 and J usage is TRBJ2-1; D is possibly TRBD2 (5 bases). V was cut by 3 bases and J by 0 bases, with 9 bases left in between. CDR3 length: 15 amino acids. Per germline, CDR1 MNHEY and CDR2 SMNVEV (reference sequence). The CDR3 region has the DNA TGTGCCAGCAGTTTCGGGGAAGGCTCCTACAATGAGCAGTTCTTC. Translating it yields CASSFGEGSYNEQFF.

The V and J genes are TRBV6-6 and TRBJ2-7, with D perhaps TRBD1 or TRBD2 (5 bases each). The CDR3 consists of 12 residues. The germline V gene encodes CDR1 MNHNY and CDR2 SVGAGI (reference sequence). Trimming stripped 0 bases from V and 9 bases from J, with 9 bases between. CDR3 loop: CASSYSGDVQYF. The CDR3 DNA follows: TGTGCCAGCAGTTACTCGGGGGACGTGCAGTACTTC.

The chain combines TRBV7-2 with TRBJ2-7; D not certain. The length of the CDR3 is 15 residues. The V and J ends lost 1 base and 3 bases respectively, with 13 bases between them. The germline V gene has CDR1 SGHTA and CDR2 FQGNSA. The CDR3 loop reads CASSLVPLVDYEQYF. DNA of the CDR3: TGTGCCAGCAGCTTAGTTCCACTGGTTGACTACGAGCAGTACTTC.

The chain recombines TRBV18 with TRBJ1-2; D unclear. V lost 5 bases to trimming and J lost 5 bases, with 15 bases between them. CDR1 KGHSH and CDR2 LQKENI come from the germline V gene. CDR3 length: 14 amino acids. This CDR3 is CASSSLDGAYGYTF. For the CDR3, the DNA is TGTGCCAGCTCAAGCCTAGACGGAGCTTATGGCTACACCTTC.

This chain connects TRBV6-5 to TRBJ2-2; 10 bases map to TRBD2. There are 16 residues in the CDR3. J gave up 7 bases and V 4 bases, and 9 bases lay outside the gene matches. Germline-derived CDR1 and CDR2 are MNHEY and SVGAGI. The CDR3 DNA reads TGTGCCAGCAGTTGGACTCTAGCGGGAGTGGGCGGGGAGCTGTTTTTT. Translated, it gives CASSWTLAGVGGELFF.

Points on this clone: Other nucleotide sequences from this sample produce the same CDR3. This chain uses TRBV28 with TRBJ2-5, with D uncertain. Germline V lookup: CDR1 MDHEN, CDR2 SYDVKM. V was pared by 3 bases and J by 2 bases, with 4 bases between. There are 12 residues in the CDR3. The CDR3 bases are TGTGCCAGCAGTTTTCGGCAAGAGACCCAGTACTTC. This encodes CASSFRQETQYF.

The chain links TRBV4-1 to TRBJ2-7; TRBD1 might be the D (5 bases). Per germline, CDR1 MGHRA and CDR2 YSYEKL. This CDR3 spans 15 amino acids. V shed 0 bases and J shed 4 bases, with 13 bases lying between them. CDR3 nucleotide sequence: TGCGCCAGCAGCCAAGAGTGGGGCAGAGAATACGAGCAGTACTTC. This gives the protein CASSQEWGREYEQYF.

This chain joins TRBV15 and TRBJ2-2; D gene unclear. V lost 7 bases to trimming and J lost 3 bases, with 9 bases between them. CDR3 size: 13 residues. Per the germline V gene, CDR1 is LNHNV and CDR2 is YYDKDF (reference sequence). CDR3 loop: CATNLAHTGELFF. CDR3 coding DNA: TGTGCCACCAACTTAGCCCACACCGGGGAGCTGTTTTTT.

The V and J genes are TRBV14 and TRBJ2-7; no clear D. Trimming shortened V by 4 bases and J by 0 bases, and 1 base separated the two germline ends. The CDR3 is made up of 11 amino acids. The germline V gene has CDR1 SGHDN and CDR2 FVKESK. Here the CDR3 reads CASSRSYEQYF. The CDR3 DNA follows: TGTGCCAGCAGCCGCTCCTACGAGCAGTACTTC.

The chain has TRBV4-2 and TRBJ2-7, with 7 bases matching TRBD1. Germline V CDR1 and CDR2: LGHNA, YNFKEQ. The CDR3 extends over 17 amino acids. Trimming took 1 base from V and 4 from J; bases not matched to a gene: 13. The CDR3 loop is CASSQARLAGTDYEQYF. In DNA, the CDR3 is TGTGCCAGCAGCCAAGCAAGATTGGCAGGGACAGATTACGAGCAGTACTTC.

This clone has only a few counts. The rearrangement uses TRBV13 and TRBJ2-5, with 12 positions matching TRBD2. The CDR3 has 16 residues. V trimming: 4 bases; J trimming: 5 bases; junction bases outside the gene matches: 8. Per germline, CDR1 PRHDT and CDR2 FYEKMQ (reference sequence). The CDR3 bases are TGTGCCAGCAGCTCCAGACTAGCGGGAGCGTTTGAGACCCAGTACTTC. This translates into CASSSRLAGAFETQYF.

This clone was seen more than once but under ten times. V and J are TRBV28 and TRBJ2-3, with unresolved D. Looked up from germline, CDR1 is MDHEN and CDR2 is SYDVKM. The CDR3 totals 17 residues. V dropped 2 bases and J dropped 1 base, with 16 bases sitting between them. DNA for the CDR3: TGTGCCAGCAGTTTAGGGGTAGCCCTACTCCGCACAGATACGCAGTATTTT. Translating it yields CASSLGVALLRTDTQYF.

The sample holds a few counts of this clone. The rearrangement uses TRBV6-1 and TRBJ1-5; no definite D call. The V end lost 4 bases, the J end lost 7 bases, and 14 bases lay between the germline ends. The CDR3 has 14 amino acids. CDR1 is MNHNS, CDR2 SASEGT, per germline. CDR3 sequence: CASSGRVWQQPQHF. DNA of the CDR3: TGTGCCAGCAGTGGAAGGGTCTGGCAACAGCCCCAGCATTTT.

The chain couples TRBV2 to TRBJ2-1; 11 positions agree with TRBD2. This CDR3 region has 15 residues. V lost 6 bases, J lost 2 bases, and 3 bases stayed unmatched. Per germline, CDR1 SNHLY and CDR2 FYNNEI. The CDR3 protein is CASRPGLAAYNEQFF. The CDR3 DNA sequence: TGTGCCAGCAGACCGGGACTAGCGGCCTACAATGAGCAGTTCTTC.

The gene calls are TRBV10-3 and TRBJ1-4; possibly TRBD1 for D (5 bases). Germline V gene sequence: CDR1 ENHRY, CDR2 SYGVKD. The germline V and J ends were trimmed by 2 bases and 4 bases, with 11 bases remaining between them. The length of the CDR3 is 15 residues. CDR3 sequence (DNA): TGTGCCATCAGTGAGATGGGACCTAGTAATGAAAAACTGTTTTTT. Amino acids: CAISEMGPSNEKLFF.

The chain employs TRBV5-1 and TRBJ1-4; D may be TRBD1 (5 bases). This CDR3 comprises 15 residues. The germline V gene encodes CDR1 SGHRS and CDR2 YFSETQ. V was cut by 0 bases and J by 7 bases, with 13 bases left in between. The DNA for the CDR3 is TGCGCCAGCAGCTTGGGGGTGGAGACAGTTGAAAAACTGTTTTTT. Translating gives CASSLGVETVEKLFF. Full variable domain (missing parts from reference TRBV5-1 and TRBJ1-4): KAGVTQTPRYLIKTRGQQVTLSCSPISGHRSVSWYQQTPGQGLQFLFEYFSETQRNKGNFPGRFSGRQFSNSRSEMNVSTLELGDSALYLCASSLGVETVEKLFFGSGTQLSVL.

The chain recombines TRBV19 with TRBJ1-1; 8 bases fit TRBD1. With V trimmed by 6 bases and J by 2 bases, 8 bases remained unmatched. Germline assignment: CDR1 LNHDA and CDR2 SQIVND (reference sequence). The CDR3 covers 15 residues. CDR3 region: CASRPTGAINTEAFF. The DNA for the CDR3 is TGTGCCAGTAGACCGACAGGGGCAATTAACACTGAAGCTTTCTTT.

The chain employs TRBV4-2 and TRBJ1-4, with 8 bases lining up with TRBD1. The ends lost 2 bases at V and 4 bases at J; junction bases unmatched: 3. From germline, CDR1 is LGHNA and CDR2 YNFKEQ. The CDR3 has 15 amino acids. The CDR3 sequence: CASSQPGQDNEKLFF. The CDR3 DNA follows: TGTGCCAGCAGCCAACCGGGACAGGATAATGAAAAACTGTTTTTT.

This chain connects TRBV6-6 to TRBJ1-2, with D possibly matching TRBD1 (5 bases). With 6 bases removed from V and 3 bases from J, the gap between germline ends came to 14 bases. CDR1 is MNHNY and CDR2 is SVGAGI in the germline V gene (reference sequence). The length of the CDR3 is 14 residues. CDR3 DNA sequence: TGTGCCAGCAGGAGGGACGGTACCGACTATGGCTACACCTTC. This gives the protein CASRRDGTDYGYTF.

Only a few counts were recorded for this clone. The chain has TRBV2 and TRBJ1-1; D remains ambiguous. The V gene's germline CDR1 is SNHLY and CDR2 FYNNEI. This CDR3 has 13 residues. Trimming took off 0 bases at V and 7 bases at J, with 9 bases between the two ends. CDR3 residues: CASSEALTFEAFF. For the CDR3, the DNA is TGTGCCAGCAGTGAAGCGCTGACCTTTGAAGCTTTCTTT.

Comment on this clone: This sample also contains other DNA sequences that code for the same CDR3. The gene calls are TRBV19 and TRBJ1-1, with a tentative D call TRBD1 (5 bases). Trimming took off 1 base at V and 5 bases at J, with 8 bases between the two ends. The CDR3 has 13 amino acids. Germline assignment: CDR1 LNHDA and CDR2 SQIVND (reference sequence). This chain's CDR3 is CASSIGRGTEAFF. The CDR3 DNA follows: TGTGCCAGTAGTATAGGGAGGGGAACTGAAGCTTTCTTT.